This T cell receptor beta chain was sequenced during a study of beta chain features in type 1 diabetes. The V end lost 2 bases, the J end lost 6 bases, and 7 bases lay between the germline ends. Germline V gene lookup returns CDR1 SGHTA and CDR2 FQGNSA. This CDR3 is built from 13 residues. Reverse transcription of all isolated RNA meant that expressed TCRB transcripts were sequenced. Measured with immunoSEQ multiplex PCR; TCRdb has only the in-frame clones, and not every one. The sample holds about 320,000 clones, less than 15% seen once. There are a few counts of this clone. This chain connects TRBV7-2 to TRBJ2-2; D ambiguous. Sequences were obtained from central memory CD4+ T cells from blood. The TCR sequence derives from a man aged 30 to 39 in good health. CDR3 DNA: TGTGCCAGCAGCTTACTGGTGTCCGGGGAGCTGTTTTTT. Protein sequence: CASSLLVSGELFF. Drawing the rest from reference TRBV7-2 and TRBJ2-2, the complete variable domain is GAGVSQSPSNKVTEKGKDVELRCDPISGHTALYWYRQSLGQGLEFLIYFQGNSAPDKSGLPSDRFSAERTGGSVSTLTIQRTQQEDSAVYLCASSLLVSGELFFGEGSRLTVL.